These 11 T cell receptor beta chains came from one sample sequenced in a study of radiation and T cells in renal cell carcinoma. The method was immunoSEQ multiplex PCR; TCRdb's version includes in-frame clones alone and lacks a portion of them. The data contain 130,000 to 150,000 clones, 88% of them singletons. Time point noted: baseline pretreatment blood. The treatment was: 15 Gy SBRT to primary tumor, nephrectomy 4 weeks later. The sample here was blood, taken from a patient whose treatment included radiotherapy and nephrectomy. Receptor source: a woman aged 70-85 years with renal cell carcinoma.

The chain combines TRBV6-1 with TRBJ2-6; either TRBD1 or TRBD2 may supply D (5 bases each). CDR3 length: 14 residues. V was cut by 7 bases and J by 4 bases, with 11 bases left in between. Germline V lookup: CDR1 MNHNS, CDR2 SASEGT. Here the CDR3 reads CASKEGSGANVLTF. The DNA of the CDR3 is TGTGCCAGCAAAGAGGGGTCCGGGGCCAACGTCCTGACTTTC.

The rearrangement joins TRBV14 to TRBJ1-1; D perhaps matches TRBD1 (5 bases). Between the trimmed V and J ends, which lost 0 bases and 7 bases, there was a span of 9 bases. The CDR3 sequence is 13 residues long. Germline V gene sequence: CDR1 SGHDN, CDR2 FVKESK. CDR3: CASSQDVQDEAFF. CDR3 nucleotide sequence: TGTGCCAGCAGCCAAGATGTACAGGATGAAGCTTTCTTT.

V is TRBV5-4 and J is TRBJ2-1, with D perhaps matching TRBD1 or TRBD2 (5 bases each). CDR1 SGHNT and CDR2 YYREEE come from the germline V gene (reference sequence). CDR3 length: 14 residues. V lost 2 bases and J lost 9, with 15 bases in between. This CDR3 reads CASSFPPGTGEQFF. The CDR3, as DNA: TGTGCCAGCAGCTTCCCGCCGGGGACGGGTGAGCAGTTCTTC.

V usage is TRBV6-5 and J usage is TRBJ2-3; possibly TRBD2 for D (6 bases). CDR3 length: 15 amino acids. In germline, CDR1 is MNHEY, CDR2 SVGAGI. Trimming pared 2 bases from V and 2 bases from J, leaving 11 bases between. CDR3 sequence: CASSYRGSHTDTQYF. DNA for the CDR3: TGTGCCAGCAGTTACCGGGGGAGTCACACAGATACGCAGTATTTT.

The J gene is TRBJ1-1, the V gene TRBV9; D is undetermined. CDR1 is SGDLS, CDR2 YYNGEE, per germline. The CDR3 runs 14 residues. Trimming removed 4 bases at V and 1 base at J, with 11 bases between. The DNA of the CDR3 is TGTGCCAGCAGCCCGGGGTCGGAGAACACTGAAGCTTTCTTT. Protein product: CASSPGSENTEAFF. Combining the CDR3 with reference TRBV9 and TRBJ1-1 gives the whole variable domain DSGVTQTPKHLITATGQRVTLRCSPRSGDLSVYWYQQSLDQGLQFLIQYYNGEERAKGNILERFSAQQFPDLHSELNLSSLELGDSALYFCASSPGSENTEAFFGQGTRLTVV.

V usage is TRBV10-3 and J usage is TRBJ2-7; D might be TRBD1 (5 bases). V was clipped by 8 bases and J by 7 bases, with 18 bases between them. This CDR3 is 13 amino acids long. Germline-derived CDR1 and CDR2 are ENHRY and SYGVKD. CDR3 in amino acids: CAISQGTDGEQYF. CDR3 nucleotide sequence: TGTGCCATCTCCCAGGGCACTGATGGAGAGCAGTACTTC.

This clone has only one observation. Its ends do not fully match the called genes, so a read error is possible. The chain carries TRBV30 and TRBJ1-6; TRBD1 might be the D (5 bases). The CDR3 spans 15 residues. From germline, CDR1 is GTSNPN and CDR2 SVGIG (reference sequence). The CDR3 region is CVWSPPGRKNSPLHF. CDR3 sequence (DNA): TGTGTCTGGAGTCCCCCGGGACGTAAAAATTCACCCCTCCACTTT.

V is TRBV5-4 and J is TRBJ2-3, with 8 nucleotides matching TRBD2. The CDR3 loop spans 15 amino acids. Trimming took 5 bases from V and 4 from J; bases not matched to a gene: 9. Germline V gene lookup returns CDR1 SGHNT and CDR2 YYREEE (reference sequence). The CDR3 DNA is TGTGCCAGCAGTATCATGATCGGGGGGGCAGATACGCAGTATTTT. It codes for CASSIMIGGADTQYF.

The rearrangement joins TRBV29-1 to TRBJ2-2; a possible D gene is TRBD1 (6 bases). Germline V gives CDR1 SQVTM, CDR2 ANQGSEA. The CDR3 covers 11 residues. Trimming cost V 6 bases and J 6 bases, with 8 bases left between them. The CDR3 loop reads CSVNRAGELFF. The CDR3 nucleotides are TGCAGCGTAAACAGGGCCGGGGAGCTGTTTTTT.

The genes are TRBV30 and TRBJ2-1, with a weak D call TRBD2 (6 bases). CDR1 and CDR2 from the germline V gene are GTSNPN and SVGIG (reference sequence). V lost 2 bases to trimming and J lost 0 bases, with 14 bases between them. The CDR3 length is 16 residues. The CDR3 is CAWSIGTRSSYNEQFF. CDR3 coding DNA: TGTGCCTGGAGTATAGGGACTCGGAGCTCCTACAATGAGCAGTTCTTC.

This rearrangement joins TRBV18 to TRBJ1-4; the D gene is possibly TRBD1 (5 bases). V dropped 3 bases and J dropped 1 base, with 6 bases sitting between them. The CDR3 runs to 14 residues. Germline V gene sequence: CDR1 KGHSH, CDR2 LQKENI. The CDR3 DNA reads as TGTGCCAGCTCACCGAGGGGAACTAATGAAAAACTGTTTTTT. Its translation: CASSPRGTNEKLFF. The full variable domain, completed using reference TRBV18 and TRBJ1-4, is NAGVMQNPRHLVRRRGQEARLRCSPMKGHSHVYWYRQLPEEGLKFMVYLQKENIIDESGMPKERFSAEFPKEGPSILRIQQVVRGDSAAYFCASSPRGTNEKLFFGSGTQLSVL.